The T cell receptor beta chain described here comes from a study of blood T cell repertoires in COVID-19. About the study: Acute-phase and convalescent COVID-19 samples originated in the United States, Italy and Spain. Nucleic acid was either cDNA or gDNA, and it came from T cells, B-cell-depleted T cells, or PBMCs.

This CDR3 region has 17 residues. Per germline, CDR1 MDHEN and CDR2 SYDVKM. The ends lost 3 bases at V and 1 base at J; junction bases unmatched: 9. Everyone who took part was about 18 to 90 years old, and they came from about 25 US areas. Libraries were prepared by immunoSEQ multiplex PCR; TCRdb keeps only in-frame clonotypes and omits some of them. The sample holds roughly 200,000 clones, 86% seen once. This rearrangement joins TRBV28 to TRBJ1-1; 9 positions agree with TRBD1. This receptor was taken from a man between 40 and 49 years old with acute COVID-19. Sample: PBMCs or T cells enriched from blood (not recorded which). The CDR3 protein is CASSFAPRDRENTEAFF. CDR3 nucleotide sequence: TGTGCCAGCAGTTTCGCCCCCCGGGACAGGGAGAACACTGAAGCTTTCTTT.